The rows below give T cell receptor beta chains drawn from one sample of a study of OX40 agonist ivuxolimab in advanced cancers. Measured with immunoSEQ multiplex PCR; TCRdb has only the in-frame clones, and not every one. The sample records about 93,000 clones, around 92% being singletons. Sequenced material: CD4+ or CD8+ T cells sorted from blood, taken in a trial of the OX40 agonist ivuxolimab. These receptors were taken from an adult with an advanced solid tumor such as melanoma, head and neck, liver or kidney cancer. CDR3s include the opening cysteine and the closing phenylalanine or tryptophan. D genes are given only for firm matches. Size is stated for part of the rows, as once, few or many counts, or as a class when the clone is expanded.

D gene,V gene,clone size,J gene,CDR3 DNA,CDR3 protein
TRBD1,TRBV7-9,.,TRBJ2-5,TGTGCCAGCAGCAAGGGACAGGGGGGACAAGAGACCCAGTACTTC,CASSKGQGGQETQYF
.,TRBV29-1,.,TRBJ1-4,TGCAGCGTTGAGTGGACTAATGAAAAACTGTTTTTT,CSVEWTNEKLFF
.,TRBV6-1,.,TRBJ2-2,TGTGCCAGCACCTTGTTCGGGGAGCTGTTTTTT,CASTLFGELFF
TRBD1,TRBV14,.,TRBJ1-4,TGTGCCAGCAGCCGGACAGGCGAAAAACTGTTTTTT,CASSRTGEKLFF
TRBD1,TRBV5-4,.,TRBJ2-3,TGTGCCAGCAGGGGACAGGGGGACTCAGATACGCAGTATTTT,CASRGQGDSDTQYF
TRBD1,TRBV18,once,TRBJ2-5,TGTGCCAGCTCAGCGCAAGGACAGGGCCAAGAGACCCAGTACTTC,CASSAQGQGQETQYF
TRBD1,TRBV23-1,.,TRBJ2-1,TGCGCCAGCAGTCAGGGGGGACAGGGGGGATTAGCGGGTTACAATGAGCAGTTCTTC,CASSQGGQGGLAGYNEQFF
.,TRBV6-1,.,TRBJ1-1,TGTGCCAGCAGTAATATGGGGAACACTGAAGCTTTCTTT,CASSNMGNTEAFF
.,TRBV15,few,TRBJ2-7,TGTGCCACCAGGGCGGGCCATTCCACCTACGAGCAGTACTTC,CATRAGHSTYEQYF
TRBD1,TRBV6-6,.,TRBJ1-2,TGTGCCAGCAGAAGACAGGGGGCGAGATATGGCTACACCTTC,CASRRQGARYGYTF
TRBD1,TRBV7-6,.,TRBJ2-5,TGTGCCAGCAGCCAAATAGCGACAGGGAAGTTCCAAGAGACCCAGTACTTC,CASSQIATGKFQETQYF
.,TRBV6-6,.,TRBJ1-1,TGTGCCAGCAGTAGGGACGGAGGGAAGAACACTGAAGCTTTCTTT,CASSRDGGKNTEAFF
TRBD2,TRBV5-4,.,TRBJ2-1,TGTGCCAGCAGCCCGGGAGGTCGCGGGATCTATGAGCAGTTCTTC,CASSPGGRGIYEQFF
TRBD1,TRBV6-5,once,TRBJ1-6,TGTGCCGTCGGAGGGGGCAACAATTCACCCCTCCACTTT,CAVGGGNNSPLHF
.,TRBV5-1,.,TRBJ2-7,TGCGCCAGCAGCTTAGGGGGGCAGGGGGCCTACGAGCAGTACTTC,CASSLGGQGAYEQYF
.,TRBV4-2,once,TRBJ2-5,TGTGCCAGCAGCCCCTCGGGGGAAGAGACCCAGTACTTC,CASSPSGEETQYF
TRBD2,TRBV23-1,.,TRBJ2-3,TGCGCCAGCAGCTTTCTGACTAGCGGGGGGAGACGGGATACGCAGTATTTT,CASSFLTSGGRRDTQYF
.,TRBV28,once,TRBJ2-6,TGTGCCAGCAGTAAACCAGGGGCCGGGGCCAACGTCCTGACTTTC,CASSKPGAGANVLTF
.,TRBV6-1,.,TRBJ2-1,TGTGCCAGCAGTCTCCCACTAGGAGGTGAGCAGTTCTTC,CASSLPLGGEQFF
.,TRBV6-6,.,TRBJ2-7,TGTGCCAGCAGTTACTCAGGAGAGCCGTCCTACGAGCAGTACTTC,CASSYSGEPSYEQYF
TRBD1,TRBV5-4,.,TRBJ2-3,TGTGCCAGCAGCGGTAGGGACAGACTTCAAGATACGCAGTATTTT,CASSGRDRLQDTQYF
.,TRBV25-1,.,TRBJ1-1,TGTGCCAGCACCCCATGGGAGGGGGACATGAACACTGAAGCTTTCTTT,CASTPWEGDMNTEAFF
.,TRBV11-2,.,TRBJ2-7,TGTGCCAGCAGCTTAGATCAGGTCAGCGGGCAGTACTTC,CASSLDQVSGQYF
TRBD2,TRBV2,once,TRBJ2-6,TGTGCCAGCAGGGGGGATGTAGCGGGGACCTCTGGGGCCAACGTCCTGACTTTC,CASRGDVAGTSGANVLTF
TRBD1,TRBV10-3,.,TRBJ2-7,TGTGCCATTTCACAGGGGGCCTACGAGCAGTACTTC,CAISQGAYEQYF
TRBD2,TRBV9,.,TRBJ2-3,TGTGCCAGCAGCGTCCGGGGGGTTGATACGCAGTATTTT,CASSVRGVDTQYF
.,TRBV7-3,.,TRBJ2-3,TGTGCCAGCAGCCCCGGAGTTATTGGAGATACGCAGTATTTT,CASSPGVIGDTQYF
TRBD1,TRBV18,.,TRBJ2-3,TGTGCCAGCTCACCACAGCAGGGGGGCACAGATACGCAGTATTTT,CASSPQQGGTDTQYF
.,TRBV19,once,TRBJ1-5,TGTGCCAGTAGTATGTCCGGGCAGCCCCAGCATTTT,CASSMSGQPQHF
TRBD1,TRBV30,once,TRBJ1-2,TGTGCCTGCCGCGGAGGGGGACCGGGACAGGACTATGGCTACACCTTC,CACRGGGPGQDYGYTF
.,TRBV27,.,TRBJ2-7,TGTGCCAGCAGTTTCCAGGGCGGGGACCGCTACGAGCAGTACTTC,CASSFQGGDRYEQYF
TRBD2,TRBV30,.,TRBJ2-3,TGTGCCTGGAGAAACCTAGCGGGTAGCACAGATACGCAGTATTTT,CAWRNLAGSTDTQYF
.,TRBV6-1,.,TRBJ2-7,TGTGCCAGCAGTGAAGGACAGGGACAGCGGAGGGTCTACGAGCAGTACTTC,CASSEGQGQRRVYEQYF
TRBD1,TRBV5-1,.,TRBJ2-1,TGCGCCAGCAGCTTCGGACAGGGGGACAATGAGCAGTTCTTC,CASSFGQGDNEQFF
TRBD1,TRBV5-1,.,TRBJ2-4,TGCGCCAGCAGCGCCGGTGACAGGGGAAACATTCAGTACTTC,CASSAGDRGNIQYF
.,TRBV6-5,.,TRBJ1-1,TGTGCCAGCAGTGAAATCGGGGGCGGGGGAGCTTTCTTT,CASSEIGGGGAFF
.,TRBV9,.,TRBJ2-3,TGTGCCAGCAGCGTAGGGGTGGGGAATCAAGATACGCAGTATTTT,CASSVGVGNQDTQYF